This TCR beta chain appears in the sequencing data of a study of post-analysis software for immune sequencing data. General study findings and limits: The five TRBV segments detected at higher frequency in patients than in controls included TRBV5-6, TRBV5-1 and TRBV20-1. In multiple sclerosis, normalized Chao1 diversity was significantly below that of controls.

The library was made from cDNA and included unique molecular identifiers. A single record per CDR3 protein comes from TCRdb applying MiXCR to the PCR reads. The sample has around 500,000 distinct CDR3 sequences, around a third seen once. This CDR3 is 11 amino acids long. V was pared by 9 bases and J by 7 bases, with 10 bases between. Looked up from germline, CDR1 is MNHNS and CDR2 is SASEGT. This clonotype has only a few counts. Antigen specificity is unknown. This TCR derives from a girl aged 2 to 17 with multiple sclerosis. The chain carries TRBV6-1 and TRBJ1-5; D is unresolved. Sequencing used blood. CDR3 region: CASTRGQPQHF. The DNA for the CDR3 is TGTGCCAGTACACGAGGACAGCCCCAGCATTTT.